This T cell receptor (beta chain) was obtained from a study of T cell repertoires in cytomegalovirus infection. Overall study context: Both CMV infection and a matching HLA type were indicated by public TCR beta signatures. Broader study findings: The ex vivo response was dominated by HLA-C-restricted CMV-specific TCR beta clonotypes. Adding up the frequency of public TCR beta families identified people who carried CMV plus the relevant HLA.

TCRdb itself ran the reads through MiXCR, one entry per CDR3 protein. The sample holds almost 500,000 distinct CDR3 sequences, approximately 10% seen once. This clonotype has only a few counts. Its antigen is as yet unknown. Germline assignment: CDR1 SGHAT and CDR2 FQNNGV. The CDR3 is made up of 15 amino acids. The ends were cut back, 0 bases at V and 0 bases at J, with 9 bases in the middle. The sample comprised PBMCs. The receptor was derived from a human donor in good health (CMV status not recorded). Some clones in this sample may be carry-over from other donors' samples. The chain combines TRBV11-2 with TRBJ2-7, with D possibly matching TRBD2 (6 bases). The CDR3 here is CASSLEFGSSYEQYF. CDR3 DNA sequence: TGTGCCAGCAGCTTAGAATTCGGGAGCTCCTACGAGCAGTACTTC.